The entry below gives a single T cell receptor (beta chain) sequence along with its context. Its binding antigen is unknown. No much larger clone is present one base from it, and per-base qualities are unavailable. TCRbeta CDR3 regions were amplified from genomic DNA using the immunoSEQ Assay, a bias-controlled multiplex PCR. For the original study's pipeline: The number of nucleated cells in each sample was estimated from the amplification of reference gene primers within the assay. Sequence reads were collapsed and filtered to measure the absolute abundance of every unique TCRbeta CDR3 rearrangement. Productive Simpson clonality was computed per sample as the square root of Simpson's diversity index over productive rearrangements. TCRdb obtained this table from immuneACCESS and retained in-frame rearrangements with V and J assigned. These tables miss some clones; where compared with another copy, unresolved V genes account for less than half of the shortfall, and the remainder is unexplained. V and J calls and clone size follow that table, whereas D and trimming were derived from the DNA. Within this sample are roughly 100,000 clones, with about 78% of them counted one time only. The ten largest clones capture 9.5% to 10% of the sample.

Each collaborating institution followed its own protocols to collect whole blood in K2EDTA tubes. For TCRbeta analysis, collaborators shipped samples in one of three forms: frozen whole blood, isolated PBMCs, or DNA extracted from either of those sample types. This entry is derived from a study of blood T cell repertoires in COVID-19 (dated by TCRdb to about 2020). Regarding the study in general: Samples covering the acute and convalescent phases of COVID-19 were provided by collaborators in the United States, Italy and Spain. The material from the prospective study consisted of cDNA or gDNA derived from T cells, B-cell-depleted T cells, or PBMCs. Deeply sampled blood TCRbeta repertoires from subjects exposed to, actively infected with, or recovered from COVID-19 were included in the dataset. The repertoires were made available in a free public database intended to serve as a resource for research on the immune response to SARS-CoV-2. The samples were drawn from two sources: the first 160 participants of the ongoing ImmuneRACE study, and 950 to 1,500 subjects contributed by 6 global collaborators. A de-identified subject ID, COVID-19 status, age in years and sex were almost always included in the sample metadata. Where available, HLA class I and class II types were obtained from metadata supplied by the sample provider rather than from assay-based typing.

The paper as a whole reports these results and caveats: The amount of clinical and demographic metadata varied by source and participant and was provided uncurated.

V was cut back by 0 bases and J by 11 bases, leaving a gap of 20 bases between them. CDR1 and CDR2 are drawn from the germline V gene: SGHRS, YFSETQ. Including the terminal cysteine and phenylalanine, the CDR3 comprises 15 residues. The entry retains the CDR3 DNA only, 45 bases that are in frame from base 1. This clonotype originated in a man in his fifties or sixties with active or convalescent COVID-19. This sequence uses TRBV5-1 and TRBJ1-1; a tentative D match to TRBD1 spans 6 bases. Material for sequencing was peripheral blood. The CDR3 protein: CASSLEGGYPLSAFF. In nucleotides, the sequence is TGCGCCAGCAGCTTGGAGGGGGGGTACCCCTTGTCGGCTTTCTTT.